This entry features one T cell receptor beta chain sequence. The data were taken from a study of OX40 agonist ivuxolimab in advanced cancers. At baseline, cycle 4 day 1, and cycle 7 day 1, blood was sampled. The CDR3 has 15 residues. V lost 4 bases and J 0 bases, leaving 11 bases between the germline ends. Per the germline V gene, CDR1 is MDHEN and CDR2 is SYDVKM. Using immunoSEQ multiplex PCR, the repertoire was profiled, and TCRdb retains in-frame clones only, with some absent. Of some 53,000 clones listed, 90% to 95% were seen once; the top ten hold 12%. The chain combines TRBV28 with TRBJ2-3; possible D gene TRBD1, 6 bases. The sequence came from an adult with an advanced solid tumor such as melanoma, head and neck, liver or kidney cancer. This specimen was CD4+ or CD8+ T cells sorted from blood, taken in a trial of the OX40 agonist ivuxolimab. The CDR3 DNA reads TGTGCCAGCAGTTATACAGGGTTTAGCACAGATACGCAGTATTTT. As protein: CASSYTGFSTDTQYF.